The 16 T cell receptor beta chains below come from one sample, sequenced in a study of PD-L1 blockade in urothelial cancer. Assay used: immunoSEQ multiplex PCR; TCRdb lists only in-frame clones, some missing. The table lists about 30,000 clones, over 60% of them singletons, with over 3% in the top ten. Time point meaning: peripheral blood 6 weeks after treatment start. Sequenced material: PBMCs, taken around atezolizumab (anti-PD-L1) treatment. The receptors originated from a man aged 70-80 years with urothelial cancer.

The J gene is TRBJ2-3, the V gene TRBV30; tentatively, D is TRBD1 (5 bases). Trimming cost V 3 bases and J 2 bases, with 21 bases left between them. Germline-derived CDR1 and CDR2 are GTSNPN and SVGIG (reference sequence). This CDR3 has 17 residues. CDR3 DNA: TGTGCCTGGAGCCCCCCCTTAGGGGCTGGGGACACAGATACGCAGTATTTT. Amino acids: CAWSPPLGAGDTDTQYF.

This clone was seen a single time. The V call is TRBV5-1, the J call TRBJ1-1, with D perhaps TRBD1 (6 bases). Trimming stripped 3 bases from V and 5 bases from J, with 11 bases between. The CDR3 runs 13 residues. Germline loops: CDR1 SGHRS, CDR2 YFSETQ. CDR3 sequence: CASSSIQGTEAFF. DNA of the CDR3: TGCGCCAGCAGCTCGATACAGGGTACTGAAGCTTTCTTT. Filled out from reference TRBV5-1 and TRBJ1-1, the complete variable domain reads KAGVTQTPRYLIKTRGQQVTLSCSPISGHRSVSWYQQTPGQGLQFLFEYFSETQRNKGNFPGRFSGRQFSNSRSEMNVSTLELGDSALYLCASSSIQGTEAFFGQGTRLTVV.

The V and J genes are TRBV11-1 and TRBJ2-1; 14 positions match TRBD2. This CDR3 is 15 amino acids long. The V and J ends lost 1 base and 9 bases, in that order; junction bases with no gene match: 2. In germline, CDR1 is SGHAT, CDR2 FQDESV (reference sequence). The chain's CDR3 is CASSLGLAGGSEQFF. The CDR3 DNA reads as TGTGCCAGCAGCTTAGGACTAGCGGGAGGGAGTGAGCAGTTCTTC.

CDR3 DNA sequence: TGTGCCAGTAGTATTGAGGGACAGTTCAATCAGCCCCAGCATTTT. Protein sequence: CASSIEGQFNQPQHF. V usage is TRBV19 and J usage is TRBJ1-5; the match to TRBD1 covers 7 bases. This CDR3 region has 15 residues. J was trimmed by 3 bases and V by 3 bases; bases with no gene match: 5. Germline loops: CDR1 LNHDA, CDR2 SQIVND (reference sequence).

This clone was picked up a small number of times. The gene calls are TRBV30 and TRBJ1-1, with D possibly TRBD1 on 5 matching bases. The germline V gene encodes CDR1 GTSNPN and CDR2 SVGIG (reference sequence). The CDR3 loop spans 14 amino acids. V lost 2 bases, J lost 5 bases, and 15 bases lay in between. CDR3 coding DNA: TGTGCCTGGAGTCGCGGACAATTCGGGACTGAAGCTTTCTTT. Protein product: CAWSRGQFGTEAFF.

The chain employs TRBV10-3 and TRBJ2-1; perhaps TRBD2 as D (6 bases). The CDR3 sequence is 12 residues long. V was cut by 0 bases and J by 10 bases, with 7 bases left in between. Germline-derived CDR1 and CDR2 are ENHRY and SYGVKD. CDR3 amino acids: CAISESGGEQFF. CDR3 coding DNA: TGTGCCATCAGTGAGTCCGGAGGGGAGCAGTTCTTC.

The J gene is TRBJ2-3, the V gene TRBV7-9; D perhaps matches TRBD2 (6 bases). Trimming removed 5 bases from V and 6 bases from J, with 18 bases in between. The V gene's germline CDR1 is SEHNR and CDR2 FQNEAQ (reference sequence). This CDR3 is built from 15 residues. CDR3 protein: CASSRDSPLRDTQYF. Written as DNA, the CDR3 is TGTGCCAGCAGCCGGGACTCACCCCTAAGGGATACGCAGTATTTT.

The chain couples TRBV18 to TRBJ2-5; tentatively, D is TRBD1 (6 bases). V was shortened by 3 bases and J by 3 bases, with 20 bases between the two germline ends. Germline values: CDR1 KGHSH, CDR2 LQKENI. The CDR3 loop spans 17 amino acids. The CDR3 DNA sequence: TGTGCCAGCTCACCCTGGACAGACAACCAAAGGGAAGAGACCCAGTACTTC. Encoded protein: CASSPWTDNQREETQYF.

CDR3 loop: CASSLGQNTEAFF. The CDR3 DNA is TGTGCCAGCAGCTTAGGACAGAACACTGAAGCTTTCTTT. V usage is TRBV7-8 and J usage is TRBJ1-1; no reliable D call. Germline CDR1 is SGHVS and CDR2 is FQNEAQ. The CDR3 is made up of 13 amino acids. V gave up 1 base and J gave up 1 base, with 4 bases separating them.

By share, this clone counts as medium-sized. The chain couples TRBV27 to TRBJ2-2; D perhaps matches TRBD1 (5 bases). This CDR3 has 18 amino acids. Germline-derived CDR1 and CDR2 are MNHEY and SMNVEV (reference sequence). V was clipped by 3 bases and J by 0 bases, with 17 bases between them. The CDR3 here is CASSFYGELGPNTGELFF. CDR3 bases: TGTGCCAGCAGTTTTTATGGAGAGCTGGGGCCGAACACCGGGGAGCTGTTTTTT.

V usage is TRBV20-1 and J usage is TRBJ2-7, with 9 positions matching TRBD1. V trimming: 5 bases; J trimming: 6 bases; junction bases outside the gene matches: 2. The length of the CDR3 is 11 residues. Germline CDR1 is DFQATT and CDR2 is SNEGSKA (reference sequence). CDR3 loop: CSADRGSEQYF. The CDR3 nucleotides are TGCAGTGCTGACAGGGGGAGCGAGCAGTACTTC.

The chain employs TRBV28 and TRBJ1-4, with D uncertain. Germline assignment: CDR1 MDHEN and CDR2 SYDVKM. This CDR3 has 12 amino acids. The V gene lost 6 bases and the J gene lost 5 bases, with 7 bases spanning the gap. CDR3 loop: CASREENEKLFF. The DNA for the CDR3 is TGTGCCAGCAGAGAAGAGAATGAAAAACTGTTTTTT.

This clone was detected a few times. The rearrangement links TRBV6-1 to TRBJ2-3; tentatively, D is TRBD1 (5 bases). CDR3 length: 12 residues. V shed 6 bases and J shed 5 bases, with 9 bases lying between them. Per the germline V gene, CDR1 is MNHNS and CDR2 is SASEGT. This CDR3 reads CASRTALDTQYF. The CDR3 region has the DNA TGTGCCAGCAGGACAGCCTTAGATACGCAGTATTTT.

The gene calls are TRBV7-9 and TRBJ2-1; 9 nucleotides agree with TRBD2. CDR3 length: 17 amino acids. The junction had 8 bases not matched to a gene; V was cut back by 4 bases and J by 1 base. CDR1 is SEHNR and CDR2 is FQNEAQ in the germline V gene (reference sequence). CDR3 DNA: TGTGCCAGCAGCTCCCCTACTAGCGGGCCTTCCTACAATGAGCAGTTCTTC. Translated: CASSSPTSGPSYNEQFF.

V gene TRBV5-4 combines with J gene TRBJ2-7; 9 nucleotides match TRBD1. The CDR3 has 15 residues. CDR1 SGHNT and CDR2 YYREEE come from the germline V gene (reference sequence). J was trimmed by 3 bases and V by 2 bases; bases with no gene match: 6. This CDR3 reads CASSFDTGGSYEQYF. CDR3 DNA sequence: TGTGCCAGCAGCTTCGACACAGGGGGCAGCTACGAGCAGTACTTC.

The V gene is TRBV7-2, the J gene TRBJ2-5; TRBD2 agrees at 9 bases. Germline assignment: CDR1 SGHTA and CDR2 FQGNSA. V shed 1 base and J 2 bases; nucleotides not matched to a gene: 8. The CDR3 runs to 17 residues. The CDR3, as DNA: TGTGCCAGCAGCTTAGGGGCCTCTAGCGGGGTTCAAGAGACCCAGTACTTC. Amino acids: CASSLGASSGVQETQYF.